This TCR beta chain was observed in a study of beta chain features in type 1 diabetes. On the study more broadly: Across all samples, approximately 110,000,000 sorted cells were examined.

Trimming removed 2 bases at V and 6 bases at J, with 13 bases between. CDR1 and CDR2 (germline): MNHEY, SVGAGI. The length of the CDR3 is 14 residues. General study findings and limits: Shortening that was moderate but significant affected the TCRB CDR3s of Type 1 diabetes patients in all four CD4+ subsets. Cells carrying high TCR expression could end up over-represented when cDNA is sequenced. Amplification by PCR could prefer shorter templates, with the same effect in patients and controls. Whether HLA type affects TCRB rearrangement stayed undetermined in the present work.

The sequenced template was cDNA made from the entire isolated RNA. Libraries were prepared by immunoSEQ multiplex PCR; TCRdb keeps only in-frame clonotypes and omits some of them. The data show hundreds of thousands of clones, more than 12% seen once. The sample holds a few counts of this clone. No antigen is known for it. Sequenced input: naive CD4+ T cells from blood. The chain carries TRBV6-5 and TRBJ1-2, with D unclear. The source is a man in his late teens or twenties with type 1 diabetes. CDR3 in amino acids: CASSYGGQVDGYTF. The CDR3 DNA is TGTGCCAGCAGTTACGGTGGGCAGGTCGATGGCTACACCTTC.